Described below is a single T cell receptor (beta chain) sequence and its context. Its antigen is not known. Sorted subsets were amplified in replicate PCRs using 150 to 250 ng DNA, about 30,000 T cell genomes. As processed by the authors: Filtering of immunoSEQ junctional sequences could not match full-length read filtering. The method was immunoSEQ multiplex PCR; TCRdb's version includes in-frame clones alone and lacks a portion of them. The V and J calls and clone size come from that table; D and trimming were worked out from the DNA. The sample lists under 1,900,000 clones, approximately 98.5% occurring once. This specimen belongs to a study of shared clonotypes between healthy human individuals. Trimming took 6 bases from V and 5 from J; bases not matched to a gene: 7. The CDR3 consists of 15 residues. The germline CDR1 and CDR2 sequences are MNHNS and SASEGT. Findings of the study overall: Non-shared clonotypes were found to have lower generation probabilities than the clonotypes that were shared by all four of the sorted-subset donors.

All of the donors resided in Nashville, Tennessee, and each was a Caucasian adult. The TCR sequence derives from a man aged 25-40 years in good health. The specimen was naive CD4+ T cells sorted from blood. The subset here: CD45RA+ positively selected. This chain connects TRBV6-1 to TRBJ2-2; 9 bases map to TRBD1. The CDR3 DNA reads TGTGCCAGCAGGCCGGGACAGGGTGGGACCGGGGAGCTGTTTTTT. It codes for CASRPGQGGTGELFF.